This T cell receptor (beta chain) was identified during a study of a mutant IDH1 vaccine in newly diagnosed glioma. TCRdb keeps only in-frame clones here, not all; method: immunoSEQ multiplex PCR. In the table there are about 63,000 clones, around 82% of which are singletons. The time point denotes: baseline, week 1 (first vaccination visit). Treatment of the sample: pre-vaccination baseline after standard-of-care therapy. CDR1 is MNHNY and CDR2 is SVGAGI in the germline V gene (reference sequence). Trimming shortened V by 6 bases and J by 0 bases, and 11 bases separated the two germline ends. The CDR3 totals 14 residues.

The material sequenced was peripheral blood mononuclear cells (PBMCs), taken from a glioma patient treated with radiotherapy, temozolomide or both. This TCR was recovered from a young woman with glioma. Some clones in this sample may be carry-over from other donors' samples. J is TRBJ1-2 and V is TRBV6-6; D remains ambiguous. CDR3 coding DNA: TGTGCCAGCAGCCCAGGCACCTCTAACTATGGCTACACCTTC. It yields the protein CASSPGTSNYGYTF.